These 22 T cell receptor beta chains were sequenced from one sample in a study of beta chain features in type 1 diabetes. The authors reverse transcribed all of the isolated RNA, so sequencing captured expressed TCRB transcripts. TCRdb's table, derived via immunoSEQ multiplex PCR, lists solely in-frame clones and lacks some. The sample includes more than 150,000 clones, around 13% of them seen just once. Sequencing was performed on central memory CD4+ T cells from blood. All receptors come from a young woman in good health.

The chain employs TRBV5-6 and TRBJ2-5; no clear D gene. This CDR3 region has 14 residues. Germline CDR1 SGHDT, CDR2 YYEEEE. The germline V and J ends were trimmed by 4 bases and 0 bases, with 10 bases remaining between them. In DNA form, the CDR3 reads TGTGCCAGCAGCCGACTTACGTACCAAGAGACCCAGTACTTC. Amino acid sequence: CASSRLTYQETQYF.

The gene calls are TRBV4-1 and TRBJ2-7, with TRBD1 matching over 11 bases. CDR3 length: 14 amino acids. Germline V gives CDR1 MGHRA, CDR2 YSYEKL. V trimming: 0 bases; J trimming: 6 bases; junction bases outside the gene matches: 1. The CDR3 region has the DNA TGCGCCAGCAGCCAAGATGGGACAGGGGGCGAGCAGTACTTC. This gives the protein CASSQDGTGGEQYF.

This rearrangement joins TRBV25-1 to TRBJ1-2, with 10 bases aligning to TRBD1. The CDR3 totals 14 residues. Losses at the gene ends were 3 bases for V and 2 bases for J; bases not matched to a gene: 0. Per germline, CDR1 MGHDK and CDR2 SYGVNS. The CDR3 here is CASSEGQGNYGYTF. Written as DNA, the CDR3 is TGTGCCAGCAGTGAGGGACAGGGGAACTATGGCTACACCTTC.

This clone showed up just a few times. The rearrangement joins TRBV29-1 to TRBJ2-7, with D unclear. Germline V gene data show CDR1 as SQVTM and CDR2 as ANQGSEA. The V and J ends lost 1 base and 6 bases respectively, with 10 bases between them. CDR3 length: 12 residues. DNA for the CDR3: TGCAGCGTTGAAGCGGTGCGGTCCGAGCAGTACTTC. This codes for CSVEAVRSEQYF.

A few counts support this clone. V gene TRBV29-1 combines with J gene TRBJ1-2; the match to TRBD1 covers 8 bases. V dropped 7 bases and J dropped 4; count of bases not matched to a gene: 8. Germline V gene data show CDR1 as SQVTM and CDR2 as ANQGSEA. The CDR3 is made up of 13 amino acids. The CDR3 reads CSAGTGGGYGYTF. In nucleotides, the CDR3 is TGCAGCGCCGGGACAGGAGGGGGCTATGGCTACACCTTC.

This clone was observed a handful of times. The rearrangement joins TRBV18 to TRBJ1-1, with D perhaps matching TRBD1 (5 bases). V was clipped by 7 bases and J by 0 bases, with 15 bases between them. Per the germline V gene, CDR1 is KGHSH and CDR2 is LQKENI. The CDR3 extends over 15 amino acids. CDR3 sequence reads: CASLGPAGMNTEAFF. The CDR3 nucleotides are TGTGCCAGCTTGGGGCCGGCAGGGATGAACACTGAAGCTTTCTTT.

The J gene is TRBJ2-1, the V gene TRBV5-1; D gene ambiguous. The germline CDR1 and CDR2 sequences are SGHRS and YFSETQ. This CDR3 is 14 amino acids long. The V and J ends lost 5 bases and 0 bases respectively, with 9 bases between them. For the CDR3, the DNA is TGCGCCAGCAGGCCCACTACCTCCTACAATGAGCAGTTCTTC. The encoded protein is CASRPTTSYNEQFF.

This clone was seen a handful of times. V is TRBV4-3 and J is TRBJ2-7; 9 bases line up with TRBD2. V dropped 0 bases and J dropped 3; count of bases not matched to a gene: 12. Germline V gene data show CDR1 as LGHNA and CDR2 as YSLEER. The CDR3 extends over 18 amino acids. The CDR3: CASSQDGTRREGRYEQYF. In DNA, the CDR3 is TGCGCCAGCAGCCAAGATGGTACGCGGCGGGAGGGTCGCTACGAGCAGTACTTC.

Note on this clone: This sample includes further DNA sequences coding for the same CDR3. The chain carries TRBV5-1 and TRBJ2-3; 15 nucleotides match TRBD2. CDR1 SGHRS and CDR2 YFSETQ come from the germline V gene. The CDR3 spans 16 residues. J lost 6 bases, V lost 4 bases, and 6 bases had no gene match. DNA for the CDR3: TGCGCCAGCAGCCCGAGGACTAGCGGGAGGGCGGATACGCAGTATTTT. Translating it yields CASSPRTSGRADTQYF.

The sample holds a few counts of this clone. The CDR3 DNA follows: TGTGCCAGCTCAGGGGCAGAGGACTATGGCTACACCTTC. Translating it yields CASSGAEDYGYTF. The chain couples TRBV18 to TRBJ1-2, with D perhaps TRBD1 (5 bases). This CDR3 is 13 amino acids long. Between the trimmed V and J ends, which lost 5 bases and 3 bases, there was a span of 10 bases. Germline CDR1 is KGHSH and CDR2 is LQKENI.

The gene calls are TRBV7-9 and TRBJ2-7; D is ambiguous. The CDR3 contains 11 residues. Germline CDR1 is SEHNR and CDR2 is FQNEAQ (reference sequence). Trimming pared 5 bases from V and 7 bases from J, leaving 9 bases between. The CDR3 here is CASSTYDEQYF. CDR3 coding DNA: TGTGCCAGCAGCACCTATGATGAGCAGTACTTC.

The chain links TRBV7-9 to TRBJ2-7; 7 positions match TRBD2. Germline CDR1 SEHNR, CDR2 FQNEAQ (reference sequence). V shed 1 base and J 5 bases; nucleotides not matched to a gene: 8. This CDR3 comprises 15 residues. CDR3 nucleotides: TGTGCCAGCAGCTTAGATGCGGGAGCAGAGCACGAGCAGTACTTC. Its translation is CASSLDAGAEHEQYF.

This chain joins TRBV30 and TRBJ1-3; the D gene is possibly TRBD1 (5 bases). CDR3 length equals 13 residues. Germline V gives CDR1 GTSNPN, CDR2 SVGIG (reference sequence). V dropped 5 bases and J dropped 0 bases, with 8 bases sitting between them. The CDR3 DNA reads as TGTGCCTGGCATACAGGCTCTGGAAACACCATATATTTT. Translated, it gives CAWHTGSGNTIYF. Complete variable domain (other parts from reference TRBV30 and TRBJ1-3): SQTIHQWPATLVQPVGSPLSLECTVEGTSNPNLYWYRQAAGRGLQLLFYSVGIGQISSEVPQNLSASRPQDRQFILSSKKLLLSDSGFYLCAWHTGSGNTIYFGEGSWLTVV.

This clone was picked up a small number of times. This sequence joins TRBV28 and TRBJ2-7; D is unresolved. V lost 5 bases and J 1 base, leaving 9 bases between the germline ends. This CDR3 has 13 amino acids. CDR1 and CDR2 from the germline V gene are MDHEN and SYDVKM. The DNA for the CDR3 is TGTGCCAGCAGTCCCGCGAATTCCTACGAGCAGTACTTC. Translated, it gives CASSPANSYEQYF.

V is TRBV7-3 and J is TRBJ2-5; possible D gene TRBD2, 6 bases. The V end was cut by 1 base, the J end by 0 bases, with 9 bases between. The CDR3 has 15 residues. Germline V gene lookup returns CDR1 SGHTA and CDR2 FQGTGA. CDR3 DNA: TGTGCCAGCAGCTTAAATGGGGGGTACCAAGAGACCCAGTACTTC. The encoded protein is CASSLNGGYQETQYF.

This chain uses TRBV10-3 with TRBJ2-2; possibly TRBD2 for D (5 bases). V was trimmed by 0 bases and J by 8 bases, leaving 16 bases between them. The CDR3 totals 16 residues. Germline V gene data show CDR1 as ENHRY and CDR2 as SYGVKD. In DNA form, the CDR3 reads TGTGCCATCAGTGAGTCGGCCGCCGTGGGGAGTGGGGAGCTGTTTTTT. Translation gives CAISESAAVGSGELFF.

This chain joins TRBV18 and TRBJ1-1; D is unclear. Germline CDR1 KGHSH, CDR2 LQKENI. CDR3 length equals 14 residues. V was shortened by 4 bases and J by 2 bases, with 11 bases between the two germline ends. The CDR3 spells CASSLAGRNTEAFF. The CDR3 DNA is TGTGCCAGCTCACTTGCAGGCCGAAACACTGAAGCTTTCTTT.

The chain has TRBV18 and TRBJ2-3; no clear D. V gave up 6 bases and J gave up 3 bases, with 10 bases separating them. Germline values: CDR1 KGHSH, CDR2 LQKENI. The CDR3 consists of 13 residues. This CDR3 is CASSSSMTDTQYF. Here the CDR3 DNA reads TGTGCCAGCTCGTCCTCTATGACAGATACGCAGTATTTT.

This clone was found a few times. This sequence joins TRBV27 and TRBJ2-2; tentatively, D is TRBD1 (6 bases). V was pared by 6 bases and J by 5 bases, with 13 bases between. The CDR3 sequence is 14 residues long. Germline CDR1 reads MNHEY; CDR2 reads SMNVEV (reference sequence). The CDR3 is CASSRGLRTGELFF. The CDR3 DNA sequence: TGTGCCAGCAGCAGGGGATTAAGGACCGGGGAGCTGTTTTTT.

This clone was picked up a small number of times. The chain carries TRBV19 and TRBJ2-7; 7 bases are shared with TRBD2. CDR3 length equals 13 residues. The germline CDR1 and CDR2 sequences are LNHDA and SQIVND (reference sequence). V was pared by 7 bases and J by 4 bases, with 7 bases of the junction left unmatched. The chain's CDR3 is CASTGGSGYEQYF. The CDR3 DNA sequence: TGTGCCAGTACTGGCGGGAGTGGGTACGAGCAGTACTTC.

This clone has more than one count but fewer than ten. The rearrangement links TRBV5-1 to TRBJ2-6, with 8 bases identical to TRBD1. Germline lookup yields CDR1 SGHRS and CDR2 YFSETQ. Unmatched junction bases numbered 9, after V lost 1 base and J lost 3 bases. There are 18 residues in the CDR3. CDR3 in DNA: TGCGCCAGCAGCTTGCAACAGGTCAGGGGGCTTGGGGCCAACGTCCTGACTTTC. Translated: CASSLQQVRGLGANVLTF.

The rearrangement uses TRBV30 and TRBJ1-1, with D unclear. The length of the CDR3 is 14 residues. The germline CDR1 and CDR2 sequences are GTSNPN and SVGIG (reference sequence). With 0 bases removed from V and 3 bases from J, the gap between germline ends came to 11 bases. As DNA, the CDR3 is TGTGCCTGGAGTGTCCCCCCCGTCTACACTGAAGCTTTCTTT. Amino acids: CAWSVPPVYTEAFF.